This TCR beta chain was identified in a study of blood T cell repertoires in COVID-19. Seattle cases were enrolled at active infection and followed longitudinally. Repertoires were generated with immunoSEQ multiplex PCR, while TCRdb's copy carries only in-frame clones and drops some. The sample shows some 50,000 clones, 85% to 95% of them seen only once. Germline CDR1 MGHRA, CDR2 YSYEKL. The CDR3 length is 15 residues. Trimming removed 4 bases at V and 5 bases at J, with 17 bases between. What was sequenced was peripheral blood. This TCR was recovered from a man aged 60 to 69 with COVID-19, enrolled during active disease. V is TRBV4-1 and J is TRBJ2-5, with D perhaps matching TRBD2 (6 bases). CDR3 region: CASSRRAGSDETQYF. The CDR3 DNA sequence: TGCGCCAGCAGCCGAAGAGCGGGTTCCGATGAGACCCAGTACTTC.